Presented here are 30 T cell receptor beta chains from one specimen sequenced in a study of Ad26.COV2.S vaccination and SARS-CoV-2 variants. The treatment here: some 20 received Ad26.COV2.S at low or high dose, single or two shots; 5 received placebo; per-sample allocation not given. Collection of samples fell on day 63 after the first vaccine or placebo injection. The assay was immunoSEQ multiplex PCR, and TCRdb's table has in-frame clones only and misses some. Among around 420,000 clones listed, around nine tenths were seen once. Sample: peripheral blood, taken in a trial of Ad26.COV2.S vaccine versus placebo. Receptor source: a person between 18 and 65 years old who received the Ad26.COV2.S COVID-19 vaccine or a placebo.

CDR3 loop: CASSLQGSEKLFF. The DNA of the CDR3 is TGTGCCAGCAGCCTCCAGGGGAGTGAAAAACTGTTTTTT. The rearrangement uses TRBV13 and TRBJ1-4; a weak D match, TRBD1 (6 bases). V lost 5 bases and J lost 7, with 11 bases in between. Germline V gene sequence: CDR1 PRHDT, CDR2 FYEKMQ (reference sequence). The CDR3 sequence is 13 residues long.

The V gene is TRBV2, the J gene TRBJ2-3; 9 bases match TRBD2. Germline CDR1 is SNHLY and CDR2 is FYNNEI. The CDR3 contains 14 residues. J was trimmed by 7 bases and V by 1 base; bases with no gene match: 3. The CDR3 DNA reads TGTGCCAGCAGTGAAGTTAGCGGGGGTAATACGCAGTATTTT. It encodes CASSEVSGGNTQYF.

The chain is built from TRBV6-5 and TRBJ1-1; perhaps TRBD1 as D (6 bases). Germline assignment: CDR1 MNHEY and CDR2 SVGAGI. The CDR3 contains 15 residues. The ends were cut back, 4 bases at V and 5 bases at J, with 17 bases in the middle. This chain's CDR3 is CASSLGPGGRTEAFF. CDR3 DNA sequence: TGTGCCAGCAGTTTGGGGCCCGGGGGCAGAACTGAAGCTTTCTTT.

This clone showed up just a few times. The J gene is TRBJ1-1, the V gene TRBV19, with D hard to call. The length of the CDR3 is 13 residues. Germline loops: CDR1 LNHDA, CDR2 SQIVND (reference sequence). Trimming cost V 7 bases and J 5 bases, with 14 bases left between them. CDR3 protein: CASKAPGVTEAFF. CDR3 DNA sequence: TGTGCCAGTAAAGCCCCCGGGGTGACTGAAGCTTTCTTT.

The V gene is TRBV5-1, the J gene TRBJ2-2; D remains ambiguous. Germline V gene lookup returns CDR1 SGHRS and CDR2 YFSETQ. Trimming stripped 4 bases from V and 0 bases from J, with 10 bases between. This CDR3 comprises 15 residues. CDR3 DNA: TGCGCCAGCAGCCGGTACACAGCGAACACCGGGGAGCTGTTTTTT. It encodes CASSRYTANTGELFF.

This chain joins TRBV3-1 (or the pseudogene TRBV3-2) and TRBJ2-1, with 12 bases identical to TRBD2. J gave up 4 bases and V 6 bases, and 7 bases lay outside the gene matches. Germline CDR1 and CDR2: LGHDT and YNNKEL (reference sequence). This CDR3 comprises 16 residues. In DNA form, the CDR3 reads TGTGCCAGCAGACTGACTAGCGGGGGATCTTACAATGAGCAGTTCTTC. Protein: CASRLTSGGSYNEQFF.

The J gene is TRBJ2-2, the V gene TRBV7-6; D call uncertain. The V end lost 6 bases, the J end lost 2 bases, and 16 bases lay between the germline ends. The CDR3 has 16 amino acids. The germline V gene encodes CDR1 SGHVS and CDR2 FNYEAQ. CDR3 coding DNA: TGTGCCAGCAGTCCCCGGGCGGACCTTAACACCGGGGAGCTGTTTTTT. It codes for CASSPRADLNTGELFF.

The chain combines TRBV4-3 with TRBJ2-3, with D maybe TRBD1 (5 bases). Germline-derived CDR1 and CDR2 are LGHNA and YSLEER. The CDR3 covers 15 residues. The V gene lost 1 base and the J gene lost 2 bases, with 10 bases spanning the gap. The CDR3 region is CASSQVTGPTDTQYF. The CDR3 nucleotides are TGCGCCAGCAGCCAAGTTACAGGACCCACAGATACGCAGTATTTT.

The V gene is TRBV30, the J gene TRBJ1-1; tentatively, D is TRBD1 (6 bases). Germline V gives CDR1 GTSNPN, CDR2 SVGIG (reference sequence). Trimming stripped 0 bases from V and 5 bases from J, with 13 bases between. The CDR3 is made up of 14 amino acids. Here the CDR3 reads CAWSVNGGRTEAFF. The CDR3 nucleotides read TGTGCCTGGAGTGTAAATGGGGGGCGGACTGAAGCTTTCTTT.

The chain is built from TRBV7-8 and TRBJ2-5, with D unclear. The germline V gene has CDR1 SGHVS and CDR2 FQNEAQ. The V end lost 2 bases, the J end lost 5 bases, and 18 bases lay between the germline ends. There are 16 residues in the CDR3. The CDR3 bases are TGTGCCAGCAGCTTATCCTTTACCGCCTCGCGGGAGACCCAGTACTTC. Residues: CASSLSFTASRETQYF.

V usage is TRBV24-1 and J usage is TRBJ1-1; D possibly corresponds to TRBD1 (6 bases). The germline gives CDR1 KGHDR, CDR2 SFDVKD. Trimming pared 4 bases from V and 10 bases from J, leaving 18 bases between. The CDR3 totals 14 residues. CDR3 sequence (DNA): TGTGCCACCAGTGACCCCGGGCAGGGGTATGGAGCTTTCTTT. Translation gives CATSDPGQGYGAFF.

In its sample, this clone was seen once. This chain joins TRBV7-2 and TRBJ2-3; 11 nucleotides agree with TRBD2. V gave up 1 base and J gave up 7 bases; unmatched junction bases: 13. The CDR3 sequence is 18 residues long. Germline V gene data show CDR1 as SGHTA and CDR2 as FQGNSA. The CDR3 spells CASSLGPIAGGLRNTQYF. The CDR3 region has the DNA TGTGCCAGCAGCTTAGGCCCCATAGCGGGGGGGCTTCGAAATACGCAGTATTTT.

The gene calls are TRBV9 and TRBJ2-7; a possible D gene is TRBD2 (6 bases). Germline CDR1 SGDLS, CDR2 YYNGEE. V was shortened by 3 bases and J by 4 bases, with 11 bases between the two germline ends. The CDR3 runs 13 residues. The CDR3 is CASSGGGEYEQYF. The CDR3 DNA reads as TGTGCCAGCAGCGGCGGCGGGGAGTACGAGCAGTACTTC.

The chain carries TRBV11-2 and TRBJ2-7; D not certain. V was trimmed by 5 bases and J by 2 bases, leaving 10 bases between them. The CDR3 is made up of 13 amino acids. CDR1 is SGHAT and CDR2 is FQNNGV in the germline V gene. This CDR3 reads CASSQSRTYEQYF. In DNA form, the CDR3 reads TGTGCCAGCAGCCAGAGCCGTACCTACGAGCAGTACTTC.

The genes are TRBV5-1 and TRBJ2-1, with D perhaps matching TRBD1 (6 bases). The CDR3 length is 16 residues. Between the trimmed V and J ends, which lost 10 bases and 12 bases, there was a span of 32 bases. CDR1 and CDR2 (germline): SGHRS, YFSETQ. The chain's CDR3 is CARPVTRDTTRLWQFF. CDR3 DNA: TGCGCCCGCCCCGTTACCCGGGACACCACGCGTTTATGGCAGTTCTTC. The complete variable domain, with remaining parts taken from reference TRBV5-1 and TRBJ2-1, reads KAGVTQTPRYLIKTRGQQVTLSCSPISGHRSVSWYQQTPGQGLQFLFEYFSETQRNKGNFPGRFSGRQFSNSRSEMNVSTLELGDSALYLCARPVTRDTTRLWQFFGPGTRLTVL.

This clone has only one observation. This chain links TRBV25-1 with TRBJ2-1, with D perhaps being TRBD1 or TRBD2 (5 bases each). CDR1 is MGHDK, CDR2 SYGVNS, per germline. This CDR3 region has 15 residues. The V end was cut by 3 bases, the J end by 3 bases, with 12 bases between. The CDR3 reads CASSEWGTYYNEQFF. The CDR3, as DNA: TGTGCCAGCAGTGAGTGGGGGACCTACTACAATGAGCAGTTCTTC. The variable domain in full, with the rest retrieved from reference TRBV25-1 and TRBJ2-1, is EADIYQTPRYLVIGTGKKITLECSQTMGHDKMYWYQQDPGMELHLIHYSYGVNSTEKGDLSSESTVSRIRTEHFPLTLESARPSHTSQYLCASSEWGTYYNEQFFGPGTRLTVL.

This clone was picked up a small number of times. The genes are TRBV21-1 and TRBJ1-1; TRBD1, the table's D call, was not compared with the DNA. TRBV21-1 is described as a pseudogene. This CDR3 spans 18 amino acids. The CDR3 reads CASSLANRGLGVDTEAFF. The DNA of the CDR3 is TGTGCCAGCAGTTTAGCAAACAGGGGGCTGGGGGTGGACACTGAAGCTTTCTTT.

The chain is built from TRBV5-6 and TRBJ2-7; D is unclear. Germline values: CDR1 SGHDT, CDR2 YYEEEE. CDR3 length: 14 residues. The V and J ends lost 4 bases and 2 bases respectively, with 13 bases between them. The CDR3 loop reads CASSPTYYTYEQYF. The CDR3 nucleotides read TGTGCCAGCAGCCCGACCTATTACACCTACGAGCAGTACTTC.

The chain joins TRBV4-1 to TRBJ2-7; possibly TRBD2 for D (6 bases). CDR3 length: 16 amino acids. CDR1 and CDR2 (germline): MGHRA, YSYEKL. Trimming shortened V by 0 bases and J by 0 bases, and 12 bases separated the two germline ends. CDR3 amino acids: CASSQDSGRGSYEQYF. For the CDR3, the DNA is TGCGCCAGCAGCCAAGATTCCGGGCGGGGCTCCTACGAGCAGTACTTC.

V usage is TRBV5-1 and J usage is TRBJ1-1; 12 nucleotides line up with TRBD1. The CDR3 extends over 14 amino acids. The germline V gene encodes CDR1 SGHRS and CDR2 YFSETQ. The J segment lost 5 bases and the V segment lost 3 bases, leaving 2 bases of the junction unmatched. In nucleotides, the CDR3 is TGCGCCAGCAGCTCGGGACAGGGGGCAACTGAAGCTTTCTTT. It is translated as CASSSGQGATEAFF.

The chain employs TRBV2 and TRBJ1-5; tentative D call: TRBD1 (6 bases). CDR1 is SNHLY, CDR2 FYNNEI, per germline. This CDR3 comprises 15 residues. The V and J ends lost 7 bases and 6 bases respectively, with 19 bases between them. This CDR3 reads CASKGPDSALQPQHF. The CDR3 nucleotides are TGTGCCAGCAAGGGACCGGACAGTGCCCTTCAGCCCCAGCATTTT.

Note on this clone: This same CDR3 is encoded by further DNA sequences in the sample. V usage is TRBV5-6 and J usage is TRBJ2-7; a weak D match, TRBD1 (6 bases). V lost 2 bases, J lost 3 bases, and 6 bases lay in between. The germline V gene encodes CDR1 SGHDT and CDR2 YYEEEE. The length of the CDR3 is 12 residues. The DNA of the CDR3 is TGTGCCAGCAGCTTAGGGGGCTACGAGCAGTACTTC. It encodes CASSLGGYEQYF.

The rearrangement links TRBV4-3 to TRBJ1-1; a weak D match, TRBD1 (6 bases). With 1 base removed from V and 5 bases from J, the gap between germline ends came to 11 bases. Germline V gives CDR1 LGHNA, CDR2 YSLEER. This CDR3 region has 14 residues. The chain's CDR3 is CASSQGGAGTEAFF. CDR3 sequence (DNA): TGCGCCAGCAGCCAAGGGGGGGCTGGGACTGAAGCTTTCTTT.

The chain uses TRBV2 and TRBJ1-4; 11 bases line up with TRBD1. V was clipped by 6 bases and J by 7 bases; unmatched bases: 7. Germline V gene lookup returns CDR1 SNHLY and CDR2 FYNNEI. The CDR3 runs to 15 residues. CDR3 nucleotide sequence: TGTGCCAGCAGGGAAAGGACAGGGGGCGGTGAAAAACTGTTTTTT. Encoded protein: CASRERTGGGEKLFF.

The chain recombines TRBV7-9 with TRBJ1-1; D is undetermined. This CDR3 region has 13 residues. V lost 5 bases to trimming and J lost 1 base, with 8 bases between them. The germline CDR1 and CDR2 sequences are SEHNR and FQNEAQ (reference sequence). CDR3: CASSPDTNTEAFF. In DNA form, the CDR3 reads TGTGCCAGCAGCCCAGACACGAACACTGAAGCTTTCTTT.

The chain uses TRBV27 and TRBJ2-7, with 11 bases lining up with TRBD2. The CDR3 length is 14 residues. V was clipped by 3 bases and J by 3 bases; unmatched bases: 1. Germline V gene lookup returns CDR1 MNHEY and CDR2 SMNVEV (reference sequence). The CDR3 DNA reads TGTGCCAGCAGTTTGCTAGCGGGGGGCTACGAGCAGTACTTC. Its translation: CASSLLAGGYEQYF.

J is TRBJ2-5 and V is TRBV27, with 7 bases aligning to TRBD2. There are 14 residues in the CDR3. The germline CDR1 and CDR2 sequences are MNHEY and SMNVEV (reference sequence). V was clipped by 6 bases and J by 5 bases; unmatched bases: 9. The CDR3 is CASRVAGAGETQYF. The CDR3 nucleotides read TGTGCCAGCAGGGTAGCGGGTGCCGGGGAGACCCAGTACTTC.

CDR3 amino acids: CASSLRQSANYGYTF. The DNA of the CDR3 is TGTGCCAGCAGTTTAAGACAGAGCGCTAACTATGGCTACACCTTC. The V and J genes are TRBV27 and TRBJ1-2; D might be TRBD1 (5 bases). The CDR3 loop spans 15 amino acids. V dropped 2 bases and J dropped 0 bases, with 10 bases sitting between them. Germline-derived CDR1 and CDR2 are MNHEY and SMNVEV (reference sequence).

There are a few counts of this clone. V is TRBV27 and J is TRBJ1-6; D remains ambiguous. In germline, CDR1 is MNHEY, CDR2 SMNVEV (reference sequence). The V end was cut by 10 bases, the J end by 8 bases, with 18 bases between. This CDR3 is 14 amino acids long. The CDR3 protein is CATRPAAGDSPLHF. The DNA for the CDR3 is TGTGCCACCCGCCCCGCCGCCGGGGATTCACCCCTCCACTTT.

CDR3 bases: TGTGCCAGCAGTTTACCAGGACAGGGGAATGGCTACACCTTC. Translation: CASSLPGQGNGYTF. V and J are TRBV28 and TRBJ1-2, with 9 positions matching TRBD1. The CDR3 sequence is 14 residues long. Germline V gene data show CDR1 as MDHEN and CDR2 as SYDVKM. The J segment lost 6 bases and the V segment lost 2 bases, leaving 4 bases of the junction unmatched.